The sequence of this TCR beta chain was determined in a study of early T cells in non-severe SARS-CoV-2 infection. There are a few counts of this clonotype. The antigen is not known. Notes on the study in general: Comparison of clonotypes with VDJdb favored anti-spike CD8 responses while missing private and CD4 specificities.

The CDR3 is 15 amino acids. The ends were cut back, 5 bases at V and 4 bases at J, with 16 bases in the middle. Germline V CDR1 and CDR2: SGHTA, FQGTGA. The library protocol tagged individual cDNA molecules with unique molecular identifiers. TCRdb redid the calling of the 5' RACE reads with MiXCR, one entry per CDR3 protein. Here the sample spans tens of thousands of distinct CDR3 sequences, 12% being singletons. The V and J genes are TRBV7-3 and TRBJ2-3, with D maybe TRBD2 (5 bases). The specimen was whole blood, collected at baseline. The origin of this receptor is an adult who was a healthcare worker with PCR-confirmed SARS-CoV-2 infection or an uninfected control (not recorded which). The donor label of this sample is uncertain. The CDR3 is CASSPRGEIADTQYF. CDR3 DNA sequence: TGTGCCAGCAGCCCGCGTGGGGAGATTGCAGATACGCAGTATTTT.